This paragraph covers one T cell receptor (beta chain) sequence. No antigen is known for it. Sorted populations all had greater than 95% purity. Expressed TCRB transcripts were sequenced because the isolated RNA had all been reverse transcribed beforehand. Data came from immunoSEQ multiplex PCR; TCRdb stores just in-frame clones and leaves some out. The table has nearly 350,000 clones, 7.5% to 9% seen once. With V trimmed by 5 bases and J by 0 bases, 1 base remained unmatched. CDR3 length: 14 residues. From germline, CDR1 is MNHNS and CDR2 SASEGT. These data originate in a study of beta chain features in type 1 diabetes. Study-wide points: Small HLA sub-analyses could not settle whether HLA shapes TCRB rearrangement.

Sequenced sample: central memory CD4+ T cells from blood. The gene calls are TRBV6-1 and TRBJ2-1, with TRBD1 matching over 7 bases. The TCR sequence derives from a woman aged 18-29 years in good health. DNA for the CDR3: TGTGCCAGCAGTTGGGACAGCTCCTACAATGAGCAGTTCTTC. Protein product: CASSWDSSYNEQFF.